The clone carrying this T cell receptor (beta chain) has a single count. Generated by immunoSEQ multiplex PCR, the TCRdb table keeps only in-frame clones and is missing some. The sample has 25,000 to 30,000 clones, 72% seen once. These data originate in a study of early stage breast cancer tumors. Between the trimmed V and J ends, which lost 4 bases and 5 bases, there was a span of 15 bases. Germline-derived CDR1 and CDR2 are LGHNA and YSLEER. This CDR3 contains 14 residues. This clonotype was sampled from a person aged 45-60 years with breast cancer. This chain joins TRBV4-3 and TRBJ2-7; perhaps TRBD1 as D (5 bases). Sequences were obtained from blood. CDR3 amino acids: CASSPWAGRHEQYF. The CDR3 nucleotides read TGCGCCAGCAGCCCATGGGCAGGGCGCCACGAGCAGTACTTC.